The 26 T cell receptor beta chains below come from one sample, sequenced in a study of blood T cell repertoires in COVID-19. The assay was immunoSEQ multiplex PCR, and TCRdb's table has in-frame clones only and misses some. The table has some 460,000 clones, 87% seen once. Sequencing input: PBMCs or T cells enriched from blood (not recorded which). These receptors originate from a young woman who had recovered from COVID-19.

The chain has TRBV6-5 and TRBJ1-5; no definite D call. Germline assignment: CDR1 MNHEY and CDR2 SVGAGI. The CDR3 length is 14 residues. The V end lost 5 bases, the J end lost 4 bases, and 12 bases lay between the germline ends. The CDR3 spells CASSPRPRNQPQHF. In DNA, the CDR3 is TGTGCCAGCAGTCCGCGTCCCCGTAATCAGCCCCAGCATTTT.

The chain links TRBV2 to TRBJ1-1; TRBD1 matches 7 bases. The V gene end was trimmed by 10 bases and the J gene end by 3 bases; junction bases not matched to a gene: 11. CDR1 is SNHLY and CDR2 is FYNNEI in the germline V gene. CDR3 length equals 14 residues. CDR3 protein: CATRDRSPDTEAFF. The CDR3 bases are TGTGCCACCAGGGACAGATCCCCGGACACTGAAGCTTTCTTT. Full variable domain (missing parts from reference TRBV2 and TRBJ1-1): EPEVTQTPSHQVTQMGQEVILRCVPISNHLYFYWYRQILGQKVEFLVSFYNNEISEKSEIFDDQFSVERPDGSNFTLKIRSTKLEDSAMYFCATRDRSPDTEAFFGQGTRLTVV.

This clone appeared a few times. The chain couples TRBV21-1 to TRBJ2-3; TRBD1, the table's D call, lacks a check against the DNA. TRBV21-1 is noted as a pseudogene. This CDR3 contains 15 residues. For the CDR3, the DNA is TGTGCCAGCAGCAAAAGGGGGCAGGGGACAGATACGCAGTATTTT. Protein product: CASSKRGQGTDTQYF.

The J gene is TRBJ2-5, the V gene TRBV11-2; no firm D call. Germline CDR1 is SGHAT and CDR2 is FQNNGV. Trimming shortened V by 0 bases and J by 4 bases, and 6 bases separated the two germline ends. There are 13 residues in the CDR3. The CDR3 DNA reads as TGTGCCAGCAGCTTAGAGGCTTTAGAGACCCAGTACTTC. Translation: CASSLEALETQYF.

This chain connects TRBV5-6 to TRBJ2-3; 7 bases are a match to TRBD1. Trimming took 5 bases from V and 5 from J; bases not matched to a gene: 11. The CDR3 loop spans 15 amino acids. Germline CDR1 reads SGHDT; CDR2 reads YYEEEE. The chain's CDR3 is CASRNRDSALDTQYF. The DNA of the CDR3 is TGTGCCAGCAGGAATCGGGACAGTGCTCTAGATACGCAGTATTTT.

The chain recombines TRBV5-1 with TRBJ1-2; TRBD1 agrees at 7 bases. V gave up 0 bases and J gave up 3 bases; unmatched junction bases: 2. This CDR3 has 14 residues. Germline assignment: CDR1 SGHRS and CDR2 YFSETQ. The CDR3 sequence: CASSLDQGDYGYTF. The CDR3 DNA follows: TGCGCCAGCAGCTTGGACCAGGGGGACTATGGCTACACCTTC.

This chain uses TRBV6-1 with TRBJ1-1, with D unclear. Germline-derived CDR1 and CDR2 are MNHNS and SASEGT. The CDR3 contains 13 residues. The V end lost 2 bases, the J end lost 1 base, and 5 bases lay between the germline ends. The DNA for the CDR3 is TGTGCCAGCAGTGAAAGAGAGAACACTGAAGCTTTCTTT. It codes for CASSERENTEAFF.

V gene TRBV7-2 combines with J gene TRBJ2-2; 9 bases match TRBD1. V trimming: 5 bases; J trimming: 1 base; junction bases outside the gene matches: 5. This CDR3 comprises 16 residues. The germline gives CDR1 SGHTA, CDR2 FQGNSA. The CDR3 DNA reads TGTGCCAGCAGCCAAACAGGGGGCGTGAACACCGGGGAGCTGTTTTTT. Translation: CASSQTGGVNTGELFF.

CDR3 region: CAWQSPGGKSQPQHF. In DNA, the CDR3 is TGTGCCTGGCAATCCCCAGGGGGGAAGAGTCAGCCCCAGCATTTT. The gene calls are TRBV30 and TRBJ1-5, with 7 nucleotides matching TRBD1. With 5 bases clipped from V and 6 bases from J, the junction kept 13 bases outside the gene matches. This CDR3 region has 15 residues. The germline gives CDR1 GTSNPN, CDR2 SVGIG (reference sequence).

Only one count was recorded for this clone. The chain recombines TRBV29-1 with TRBJ2-3, with D possibly being TRBD1 (6 bases). The CDR3 length is 14 residues. The germline V and J ends were trimmed by 7 bases and 0 bases, with 14 bases remaining between them. Germline-derived CDR1 and CDR2 are SQVTM and ANQGSEA. The chain's CDR3 is CSARQVTSTDTQYF. The CDR3 region has the DNA TGCAGCGCTAGACAGGTTACTAGCACAGATACGCAGTATTTT.

The V gene is TRBV28, the J gene TRBJ2-7, with 8 bases fitting TRBD2. The CDR3 loop spans 15 amino acids. V was clipped by 10 bases and J by 7 bases; unmatched bases: 18. Germline lookup yields CDR1 MDHEN and CDR2 SYDVKM. As DNA, the CDR3 is TGTGCCACGCGCCAAAGGGACGGGGGGGCCGGTGAGCAGTACTTC. It specifies CATRQRDGGAGEQYF.

The chain carries TRBV19 and TRBJ1-5; 7 bases map to TRBD1. CDR1 and CDR2 (germline): LNHDA, SQIVND (reference sequence). Trimming cost V 4 bases and J 0 bases; bases outside gene matches: 6. This CDR3 comprises 16 residues. The CDR3 here is CASSTGTELSNQPQHF. DNA for the CDR3: TGTGCCAGTAGTACCGGGACAGAACTTAGCAATCAGCCCCAGCATTTT.

The CDR3: CASTGQDYEQYF. The CDR3 DNA reads TGTGCCAGCACAGGACAGGACTACGAGCAGTACTTC. The V gene is TRBV28, the J gene TRBJ2-7; 7 bases agree with TRBD1. Germline trimming cut 7 bases from V and 3 bases from J; bases unmatched to any gene: 3. This CDR3 contains 12 residues. Looked up from germline, CDR1 is MDHEN and CDR2 is SYDVKM.

The CDR3 sequence is CASSLGGDSGYGYTF. CDR3 in DNA: TGTGCCAGCAGCTTAGGGGGGGACAGCGGCTATGGCTACACCTTC. The rearrangement links TRBV7-9 to TRBJ1-2; 7 positions agree with TRBD1. V lost 1 base, J lost 4 bases, and 6 bases stayed unmatched. CDR3 length: 15 amino acids. Per germline, CDR1 SEHNR and CDR2 FQNEAQ (reference sequence).

Many counts were recorded for this clone. The V gene is TRBV30, the J gene TRBJ1-5; 8 nucleotides align to TRBD1. J was trimmed by 7 bases and V by 0 bases; bases with no gene match: 17. Germline CDR1 and CDR2: GTSNPN and SVGIG (reference sequence). There are 18 residues in the CDR3. Here the CDR3 DNA reads TGTGCCTGGAGTGTCGGGCGGGAAAGACAACAGGGGGGACAGCCCCAGCATTTT. It yields the protein CAWSVGRERQQGGQPQHF.

V is TRBV19 and J is TRBJ1-2; no reliable D call. The CDR3 runs to 15 residues. Trimming took off 2 bases at V and 8 bases at J, with 18 bases between the two ends. Per germline, CDR1 LNHDA and CDR2 SQIVND (reference sequence). The CDR3 sequence is CASSISDGYRGGYTF. The CDR3 coding sequence is TGTGCCAGTAGTATAAGCGACGGATACCGGGGAGGCTACACCTTC.

The J gene is TRBJ2-5, the V gene TRBV6-1; the D gene is possibly TRBD2 (5 bases). The germline V gene has CDR1 MNHNS and CDR2 SASEGT. The CDR3 consists of 13 residues. V was cut by 3 bases and J by 7 bases, with 12 bases left in between. The CDR3 loop is CASSEGRGGTQYF. For the CDR3, the DNA is TGTGCCAGCAGTGAGGGGAGAGGCGGGACCCAGTACTTC.

This chain connects TRBV19 to TRBJ1-2; 7 positions agree with TRBD1. Losses at the gene ends were 7 bases for V and 4 bases for J; bases not matched to a gene: 9. The CDR3 extends over 14 amino acids. Germline V CDR1 and CDR2: LNHDA, SQIVND (reference sequence). CDR3 DNA: TGTGCCAGTACCTTTGGAGGGGGCAGCTATGGCTACACCTTC. Protein sequence: CASTFGGGSYGYTF.

V is TRBV2 and J is TRBJ2-4; a weak D match, TRBD2 (6 bases). The CDR3 contains 12 residues. V lost 6 bases and J 3 bases, leaving 6 bases between the germline ends. Germline CDR1 and CDR2: SNHLY and FYNNEI. CDR3 sequence reads: CASRDYKNIQYF. Written as DNA, the CDR3 is TGTGCCAGCAGGGACTACAAAAACATTCAGTACTTC.

The chain recombines TRBV19 with TRBJ2-2; perhaps TRBD2 as D (6 bases). V lost 2 bases to trimming and J lost 4 bases, with 11 bases between them. This CDR3 has 15 residues. Germline-derived CDR1 and CDR2 are LNHDA and SQIVND (reference sequence). The chain's CDR3 is CASSIQLARTGELFF. The DNA of the CDR3 is TGTGCCAGTAGTATACAACTAGCTCGCACCGGGGAGCTGTTTTTT.

A single count supports this clone. The chain couples TRBV2 to TRBJ2-6, with a possible D match to TRBD2 (5 bases). Trimming cost V 8 bases and J 4 bases, with 12 bases left between them. CDR1 and CDR2 (germline): SNHLY, FYNNEI. This CDR3 is 14 amino acids long. The CDR3 coding sequence is TGTGCCAGCTCAGGCGGGTCCGGGGCCAACGTCCTGACTTTC. It is translated as CASSGGSGANVLTF.

As DNA, the CDR3 is TGCGCCAGCTCCGACAGGGGAGAAGCCTACGAGCAGTACTTC. Translation gives CASSDRGEAYEQYF. The chain is built from TRBV5-1 and TRBJ2-7; 8 bases are shared with TRBD1. Looked up from germline, CDR1 is SGHRS and CDR2 is YFSETQ. The CDR3 consists of 14 residues. With 7 bases clipped from V and 2 bases from J, the junction kept 8 bases outside the gene matches.

This clone was seen a handful of times. The CDR3 here is CASSSWGTSTDTQYF. As DNA, the CDR3 is TGTGCCAGCAGTTCATGGGGGACTAGCACAGATACGCAGTATTTT. The chain joins TRBV6-2 or TRBV6-3 to TRBJ2-3, with D possibly TRBD2 on 6 matching bases. V was trimmed by 4 bases and J by 0 bases, leaving 11 bases between them. The CDR3 totals 15 residues. Looked up from germline, CDR1 is MNHEY and CDR2 is SVGEGT.

The chain couples TRBV21-1 to TRBJ1-4; the D call of TRBD1 is as the table states it, not checked on the DNA. TRBV21-1 is a pseudogene segment. The CDR3 runs to 17 residues. The CDR3 reads CASRYRTGGTTNEKLFF. The CDR3 coding sequence is TGTGCCAGCAGATACCGGACAGGGGGGACAACTAATGAAAAACTGTTTTTT.

The rearrangement uses TRBV11-2 and TRBJ2-2, with D uncertain. Germline loops: CDR1 SGHAT, CDR2 FQNNGV. V dropped 2 bases and J dropped 6 bases, with 7 bases sitting between them. This CDR3 comprises 13 residues. This CDR3 is CASSLYGSGELFF. DNA for the CDR3: TGTGCCAGCAGCTTATACGGTTCCGGGGAGCTGTTTTTT.

The chain links TRBV5-1 to TRBJ1-2; D remains unclear. Germline CDR1 and CDR2: SGHRS and YFSETQ. The ends were cut back, 2 bases at V and 3 bases at J, with 14 bases in the middle. The CDR3 has 15 amino acids. CDR3 DNA: TGCGCCAGCAGCTTAGACGGAGGTGTGGACTATGGCTACACCTTC. Translating it yields CASSLDGGVDYGYTF.